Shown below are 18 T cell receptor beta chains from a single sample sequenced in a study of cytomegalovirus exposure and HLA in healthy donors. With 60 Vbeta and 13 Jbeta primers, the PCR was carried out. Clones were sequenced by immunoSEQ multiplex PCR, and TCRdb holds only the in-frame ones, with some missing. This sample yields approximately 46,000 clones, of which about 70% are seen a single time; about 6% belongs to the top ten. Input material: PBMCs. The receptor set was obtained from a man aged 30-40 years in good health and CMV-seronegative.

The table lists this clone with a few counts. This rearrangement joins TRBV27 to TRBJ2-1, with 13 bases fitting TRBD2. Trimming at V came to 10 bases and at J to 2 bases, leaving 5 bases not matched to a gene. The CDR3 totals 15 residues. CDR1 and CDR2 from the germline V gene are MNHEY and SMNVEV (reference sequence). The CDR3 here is CATRGLAGTYNEQFF. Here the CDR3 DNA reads TGTGCCACGAGGGGACTAGCGGGGACCTACAATGAGCAGTTCTTC.

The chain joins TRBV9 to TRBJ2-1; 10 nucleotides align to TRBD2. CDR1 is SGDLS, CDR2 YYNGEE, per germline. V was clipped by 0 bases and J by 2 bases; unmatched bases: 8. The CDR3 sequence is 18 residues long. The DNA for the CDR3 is TGTGCCAGCAGCGTAGCTACCGGTCTAGCGGGAGCCTACAATGAGCAGTTCTTC. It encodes CASSVATGLAGAYNEQFF.

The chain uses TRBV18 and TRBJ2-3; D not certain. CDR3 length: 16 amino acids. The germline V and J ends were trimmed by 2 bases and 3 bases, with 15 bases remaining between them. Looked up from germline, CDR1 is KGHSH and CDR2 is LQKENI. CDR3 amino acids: CASSPSSTIGTDTQYF. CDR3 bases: TGTGCCAGCTCACCAAGTAGCACCATCGGGACAGATACGCAGTATTTT. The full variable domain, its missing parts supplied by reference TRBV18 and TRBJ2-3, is NAGVMQNPRHLVRRRGQEARLRCSPMKGHSHVYWYRQLPEEGLKFMVYLQKENIIDESGMPKERFSAEFPKEGPSILRIQQVVRGDSAAYFCASSPSSTIGTDTQYFGPGTRLTVL.

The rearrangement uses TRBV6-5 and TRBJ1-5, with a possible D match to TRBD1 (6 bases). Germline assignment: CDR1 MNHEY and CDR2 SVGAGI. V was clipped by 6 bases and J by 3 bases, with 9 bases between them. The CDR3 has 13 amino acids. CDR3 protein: CASRGQPNQPQHF. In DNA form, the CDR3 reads TGTGCCAGCAGAGGACAGCCCAATCAGCCCCAGCATTTT.

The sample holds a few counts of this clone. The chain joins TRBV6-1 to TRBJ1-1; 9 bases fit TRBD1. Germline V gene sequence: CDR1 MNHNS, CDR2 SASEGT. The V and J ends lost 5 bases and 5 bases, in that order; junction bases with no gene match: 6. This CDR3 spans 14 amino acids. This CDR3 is CASSPNRGHTEAFF. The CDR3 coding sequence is TGTGCCAGCAGTCCGAACAGGGGGCATACTGAAGCTTTCTTT.

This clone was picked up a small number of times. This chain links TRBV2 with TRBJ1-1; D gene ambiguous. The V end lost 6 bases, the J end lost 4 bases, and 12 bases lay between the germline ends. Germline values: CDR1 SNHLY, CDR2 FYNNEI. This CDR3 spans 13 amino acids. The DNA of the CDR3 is TGTGCCAGCAGACCATCACGGGGCACTGAAGCTTTCTTT. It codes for CASRPSRGTEAFF.

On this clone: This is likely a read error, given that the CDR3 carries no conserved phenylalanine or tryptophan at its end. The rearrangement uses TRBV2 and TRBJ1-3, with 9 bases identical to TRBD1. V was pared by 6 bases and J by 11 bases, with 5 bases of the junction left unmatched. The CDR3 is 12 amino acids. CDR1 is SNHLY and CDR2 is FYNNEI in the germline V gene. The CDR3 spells CASSPTGGAIYV. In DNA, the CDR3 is TGTGCCAGCAGCCCGACAGGGGGTGCCATATATGTT.

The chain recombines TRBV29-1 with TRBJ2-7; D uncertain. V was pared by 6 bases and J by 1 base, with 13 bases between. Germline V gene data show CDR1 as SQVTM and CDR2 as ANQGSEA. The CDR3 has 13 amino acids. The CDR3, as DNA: TGCAGCGTGACGACTGGCCAATCCTACGAGCAGTACTTC. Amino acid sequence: CSVTTGQSYEQYF.

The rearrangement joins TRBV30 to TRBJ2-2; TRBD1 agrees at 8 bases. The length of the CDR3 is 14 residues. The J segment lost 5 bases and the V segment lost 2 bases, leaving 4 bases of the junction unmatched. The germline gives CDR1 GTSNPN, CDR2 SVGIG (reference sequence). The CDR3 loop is CAWSPTGDTGELFF. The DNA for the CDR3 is TGTGCCTGGAGTCCGACAGGGGATACCGGGGAGCTGTTTTTT. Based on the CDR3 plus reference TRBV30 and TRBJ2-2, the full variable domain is SQTIHQWPATLVQPVGSPLSLECTVEGTSNPNLYWYRQAAGRGLQLLFYSVGIGQISSEVPQNLSASRPQDRQFILSSKKLLLSDSGFYLCAWSPTGDTGELFFGEGSRLTVL.

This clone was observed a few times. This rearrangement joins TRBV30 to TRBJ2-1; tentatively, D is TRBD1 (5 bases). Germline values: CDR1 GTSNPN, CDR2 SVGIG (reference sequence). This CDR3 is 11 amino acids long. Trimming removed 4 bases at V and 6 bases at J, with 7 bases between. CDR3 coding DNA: TGTGCCTGGACTAGGGGCAATGAGCAGTTCTTC. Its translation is CAWTRGNEQFF.

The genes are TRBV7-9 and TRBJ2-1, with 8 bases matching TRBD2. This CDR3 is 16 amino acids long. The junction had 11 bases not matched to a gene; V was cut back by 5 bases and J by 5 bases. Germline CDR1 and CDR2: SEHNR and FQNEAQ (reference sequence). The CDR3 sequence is CASSRAQRERNNEQFF. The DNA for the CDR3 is TGTGCCAGCAGCCGTGCGCAGCGGGAGCGTAACAATGAGCAGTTCTTC.

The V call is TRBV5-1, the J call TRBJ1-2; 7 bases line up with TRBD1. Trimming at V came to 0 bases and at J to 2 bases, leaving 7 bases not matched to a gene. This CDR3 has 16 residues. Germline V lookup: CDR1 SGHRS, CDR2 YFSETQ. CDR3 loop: CASSLVGGEVNYGYTF. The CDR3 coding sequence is TGCGCCAGCAGCTTGGTAGGGGGCGAGGTGAACTATGGCTACACCTTC. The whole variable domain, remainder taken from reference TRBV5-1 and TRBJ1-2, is KAGVTQTPRYLIKTRGQQVTLSCSPISGHRSVSWYQQTPGQGLQFLFEYFSETQRNKGNFPGRFSGRQFSNSRSEMNVSTLELGDSALYLCASSLVGGEVNYGYTFGSGTRLTVV.

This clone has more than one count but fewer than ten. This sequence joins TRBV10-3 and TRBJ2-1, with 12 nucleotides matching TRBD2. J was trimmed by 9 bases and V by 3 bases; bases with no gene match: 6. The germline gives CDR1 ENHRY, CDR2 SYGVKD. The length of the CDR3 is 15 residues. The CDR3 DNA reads TGTGCCATCAGTGATCTAGCGGGAGGGGGAGGTGAGCAGTTCTTC. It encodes CAISDLAGGGGEQFF.

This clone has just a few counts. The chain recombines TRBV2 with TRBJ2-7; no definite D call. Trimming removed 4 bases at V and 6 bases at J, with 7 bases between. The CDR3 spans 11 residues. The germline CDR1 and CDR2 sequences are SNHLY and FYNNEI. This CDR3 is CASSGAIEQYF. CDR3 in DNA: TGTGCCAGCAGTGGGGCTATCGAGCAGTACTTC.

The CDR3 DNA reads TGCGCCAGCCTGGGGCTAATTCGCGACTCCTACGAGCAGTACTTC. It specifies CASLGLIRDSYEQYF. The chain couples TRBV10-2 to TRBJ2-7, with D maybe TRBD1 (5 bases). There are 15 residues in the CDR3. Trimming took 8 bases from V and 0 from J, leaving 17 bases between them. The germline V gene encodes CDR1 WSHSY and CDR2 SAAADI.

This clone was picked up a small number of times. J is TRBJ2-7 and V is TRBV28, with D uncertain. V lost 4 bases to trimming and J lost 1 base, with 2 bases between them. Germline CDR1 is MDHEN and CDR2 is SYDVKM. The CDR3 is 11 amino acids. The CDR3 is CASSSSYEQYF. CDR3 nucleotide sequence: TGTGCCAGCAGTTCTTCCTACGAGCAGTACTTC.

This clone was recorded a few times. CDR3 protein: CASSARGSGVGGETQYF. The CDR3, as DNA: TGTGCCAGCAGCGCCCGAGGTAGCGGCGTGGGAGGGGAGACCCAGTACTTC. The genes are TRBV9 and TRBJ2-5, with TRBD2 identical over 7 bases. Germline CDR1 and CDR2: SGDLS and YYNGEE. Unmatched junction bases numbered 16, after V lost 3 bases and J lost 5 bases. CDR3 length: 17 amino acids. The whole variable domain, filled in from reference TRBV9 and TRBJ2-5, reads DSGVTQTPKHLITATGQRVTLRCSPRSGDLSVYWYQQSLDQGLQFLIQYYNGEERAKGNILERFSAQQFPDLHSELNLSSLELGDSALYFCASSARGSGVGGETQYFGPGTRLLVL.

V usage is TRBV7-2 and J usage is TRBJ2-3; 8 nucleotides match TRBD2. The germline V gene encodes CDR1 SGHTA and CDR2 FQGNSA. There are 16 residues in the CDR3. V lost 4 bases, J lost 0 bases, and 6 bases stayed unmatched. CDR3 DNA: TGTGCCAGCAGCTCTAGACTAGCGACTAGCACAGATACGCAGTATTTT. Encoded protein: CASSSRLATSTDTQYF.